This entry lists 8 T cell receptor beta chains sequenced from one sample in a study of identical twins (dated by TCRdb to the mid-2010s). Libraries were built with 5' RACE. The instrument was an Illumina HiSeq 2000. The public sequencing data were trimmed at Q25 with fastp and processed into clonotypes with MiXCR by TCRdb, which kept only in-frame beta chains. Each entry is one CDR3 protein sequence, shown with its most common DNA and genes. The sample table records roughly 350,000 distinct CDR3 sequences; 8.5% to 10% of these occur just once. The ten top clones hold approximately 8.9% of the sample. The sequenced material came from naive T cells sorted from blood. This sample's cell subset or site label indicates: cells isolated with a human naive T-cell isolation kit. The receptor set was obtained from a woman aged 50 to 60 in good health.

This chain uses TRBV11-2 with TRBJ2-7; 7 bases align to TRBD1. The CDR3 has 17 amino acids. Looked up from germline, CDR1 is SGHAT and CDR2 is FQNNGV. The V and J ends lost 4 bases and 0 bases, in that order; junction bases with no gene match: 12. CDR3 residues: CASSSHTGVTSSYEQYF. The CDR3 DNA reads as TGTGCCAGCAGCTCCCATACAGGGGTGACGAGCTCCTACGAGCAGTACTTC.

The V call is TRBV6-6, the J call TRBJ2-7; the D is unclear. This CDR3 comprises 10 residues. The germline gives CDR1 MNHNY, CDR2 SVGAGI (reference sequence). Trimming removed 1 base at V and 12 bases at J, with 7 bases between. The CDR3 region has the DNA TGTGCCAGCAGTTACTATACACCGTACGTC. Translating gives CASSYYTPYV.

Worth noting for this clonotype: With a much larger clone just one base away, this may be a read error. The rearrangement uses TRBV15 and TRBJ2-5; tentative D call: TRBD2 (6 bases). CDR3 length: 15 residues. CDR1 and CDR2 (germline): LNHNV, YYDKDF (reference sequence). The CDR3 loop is CATSEKRTKKETQCF. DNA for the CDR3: TGTGCCACCAGCGAGAAGAGGACTAAGAAAGAGACCCAGTGCTTC.

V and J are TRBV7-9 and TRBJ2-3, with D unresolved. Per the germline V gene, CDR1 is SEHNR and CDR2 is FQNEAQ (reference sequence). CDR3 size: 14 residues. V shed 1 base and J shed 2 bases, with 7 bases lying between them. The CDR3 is CASSLERDTDTQYF. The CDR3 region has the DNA TGTGCCAGCAGCTTAGAACGCGACACAGATACGCAGTATTTT.

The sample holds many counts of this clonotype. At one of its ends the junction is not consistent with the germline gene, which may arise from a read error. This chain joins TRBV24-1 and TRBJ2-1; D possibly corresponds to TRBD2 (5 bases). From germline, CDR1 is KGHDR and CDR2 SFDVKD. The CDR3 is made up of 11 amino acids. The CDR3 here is CATSDFEGQLF. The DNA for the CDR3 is TGTGCCACCAGTGATTTTGAGGGCCAGCTCTTC.

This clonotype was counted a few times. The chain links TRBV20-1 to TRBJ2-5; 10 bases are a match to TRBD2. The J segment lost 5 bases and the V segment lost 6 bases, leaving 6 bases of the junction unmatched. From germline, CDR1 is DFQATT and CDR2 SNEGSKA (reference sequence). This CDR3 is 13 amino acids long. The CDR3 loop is CSASTLAGETQYF. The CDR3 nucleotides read TGCAGTGCCTCTACACTAGCGGGGGAGACCCAGTACTTC.

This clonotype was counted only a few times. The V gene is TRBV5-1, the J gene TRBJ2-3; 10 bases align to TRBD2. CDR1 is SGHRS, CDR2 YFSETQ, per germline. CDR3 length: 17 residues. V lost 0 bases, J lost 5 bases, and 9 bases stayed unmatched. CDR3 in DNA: TGCGCCAGCAGCTTGGGACTAGCGGGCCGACCCAGAGATACGCAGTATTTT. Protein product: CASSLGLAGRPRDTQYF. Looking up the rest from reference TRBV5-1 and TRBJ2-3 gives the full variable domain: KAGVTQTPRYLIKTRGQQVTLSCSPISGHRSVSWYQQTPGQGLQFLFEYFSETQRNKGNFPGRFSGRQFSNSRSEMNVSTLELGDSALYLCASSLGLAGRPRDTQYFGPGTRLTVL.

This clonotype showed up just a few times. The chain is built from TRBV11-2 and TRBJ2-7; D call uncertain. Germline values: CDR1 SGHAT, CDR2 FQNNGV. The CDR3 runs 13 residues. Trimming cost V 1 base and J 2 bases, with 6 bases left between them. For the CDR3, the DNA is TGTGCCAGCAGCTTAGGGCGAACCTACGAGCAGTACGTC. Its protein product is CASSLGRTYEQYV.